These 22 T cell receptor beta chains came from one sample sequenced in a study of T-cell memory formation after mild COVID-19. TCRdb ran MiXCR on the 5' RACE reads and lists one entry per CDR3 protein. The sample has roughly 250,000 distinct CDR3 sequences; roughly 15% are singletons. Sequencing was done on a sample of PBMCs or a T cell subset sorted from them (not recorded which). All receptors come from a man between 18 and 29 years old who had mild COVID-19 (a few samples of this study predate the infection). Cell type and time point are not known.

The chain combines TRBV20-1 with TRBJ2-5, with TRBD2 as a possible D gene (5 bases). Looked up from germline, CDR1 is DFQATT and CDR2 is SNEGSKA (reference sequence). The CDR3 runs to 15 residues. Trimming removed 6 bases at V and 2 bases at J, with 19 bases between. CDR3 amino acids: CSASPRRYPQETQYF. CDR3 nucleotide sequence: TGCAGTGCGAGCCCCCGGAGGTACCCTCAAGAGACCCAGTACTTC.

This clonotype showed up many times. Written as DNA, the CDR3 is TGCGCCAGCAGCTTGGAGAGGTCCGAGCAGTACTTC. Encoded protein: CASSLERSEQYF. The chain employs TRBV5-1 and TRBJ2-7; no clear D gene. V lost 0 bases, J lost 6 bases, and 7 bases lay in between. The CDR3 totals 12 residues. Germline V gene lookup returns CDR1 SGHRS and CDR2 YFSETQ.

The chain couples TRBV5-1 to TRBJ1-2, with a possible D match to TRBD1 (6 bases). V lost 7 bases to trimming and J lost 10 bases, with 17 bases between them. The CDR3 has 12 amino acids. Germline CDR1 reads SGHRS; CDR2 reads YFSETQ. The CDR3: CASPPRGASYTF. CDR3 coding DNA: TGCGCCAGCCCCCCCCGGGGGGCCTCCTACACCTTC.

This clonotype was observed at least ten times. The chain links TRBV6-5 to TRBJ2-1; 8 nucleotides align to TRBD1. Germline V gene lookup returns CDR1 MNHEY and CDR2 SVGAGI. CDR3 length: 15 amino acids. Trimming cost V 6 bases and J 0 bases; bases outside gene matches: 4. DNA of the CDR3: TGTGCCAGCAGCCAAACAGGGGGCTCCTACAATGAGCAGTTCTTC. This sequence encodes CASSQTGGSYNEQFF.

This clonotype occurred a few times. This chain uses TRBV6-2 or TRBV6-3 with TRBJ1-3; D is uncertain. Germline CDR1 MNHEY, CDR2 SVGEGT. The CDR3 consists of 12 residues. V lost 6 bases to trimming and J lost 2 bases, with 5 bases between them. The CDR3 DNA reads as TGTGCCAGCAGCGATCCTGGAAACACCATATATTTT. It yields the protein CASSDPGNTIYF.

Only a few counts were recorded for this clonotype. The chain links TRBV24-1 to TRBJ1-3; D is unclear. This CDR3 has 13 amino acids. V shed 9 bases and J shed 3 bases, with 11 bases lying between them. Germline-derived CDR1 and CDR2 are KGHDR and SFDVKD. Written as DNA, the CDR3 is TGTGCCACCCAGTCCATCGGTGGAAACACCATATATTTT. This codes for CATQSIGGNTIYF.

This clonotype occurred a few times. This chain links TRBV28 with TRBJ2-2, with 9 bases lining up with TRBD2. CDR3 length: 15 amino acids. J was trimmed by 6 bases and V by 6 bases; bases with no gene match: 8. Germline V gene lookup returns CDR1 MDHEN and CDR2 SYDVKM. In DNA, the CDR3 is TGTGCCAGCAGCCTAGCTGGCGGGGGGGCCGGGGAGCTGTTTTTT. This translates into CASSLAGGGAGELFF.

The chain is built from TRBV5-1 and TRBJ1-4, with 9 nucleotides matching TRBD1. The trim removed 4 bases at V and 8 bases at J, leaving 9 bases unmatched. The germline CDR1 and CDR2 sequences are SGHRS and YFSETQ. This CDR3 has 15 residues. The CDR3 reads CASSTTGTGREKLFF. CDR3 nucleotides: TGCGCCAGCAGCACCACCGGGACAGGGCGAGAAAAACTGTTTTTT.

The rearrangement links TRBV18 to TRBJ1-1; the D is unclear. The CDR3 runs to 13 residues. From germline, CDR1 is KGHSH and CDR2 LQKENI. V lost 1 base and J lost 0, with 3 bases in between. CDR3 nucleotide sequence: TGTGCCAGCTCACCACTTGTGAACACTGAAGCTTTCTTT. Translation: CASSPLVNTEAFF.

This clonotype was seen more than once but under ten times. The rearrangement uses TRBV5-1 and TRBJ1-2; D is perhaps TRBD1 (5 bases). The CDR3 length is 16 residues. CDR1 is SGHRS, CDR2 YFSETQ, per germline. Trimming stripped 0 bases from V and 4 bases from J, with 16 bases between. CDR3 in DNA: TGCGCCAGCAGCTTGGGCAACAGGCATACCCTCTATGGCTACACCTTC. It is translated as CASSLGNRHTLYGYTF.

This clonotype was seen a few times. The rearrangement links TRBV5-4 to TRBJ2-7; D gene ambiguous. The CDR3 runs 14 residues. Germline V CDR1 and CDR2: SGHNT, YYREEE (reference sequence). Between the trimmed V and J ends, which lost 4 bases and 0 bases, there was a span of 11 bases. The CDR3 region is CASSNQTVSYEQYF. The CDR3 DNA reads as TGTGCCAGCAGCAACCAGACGGTCTCCTACGAGCAGTACTTC.

The chain is built from TRBV7-9 and TRBJ1-5, with D possibly TRBD1 on 6 matching bases. Looked up from germline, CDR1 is SEHNR and CDR2 is FQNEAQ (reference sequence). V was clipped by 5 bases and J by 7 bases, with 15 bases between them. The CDR3 is 14 amino acids. The CDR3 DNA follows: TGTGCCAGCAGCCCTGTCGGGGGGCCCCAGCCCCAGCATTTT. Its protein is CASSPVGGPQPQHF.

This clonotype was detected a few times. The gene calls are TRBV6-5 and TRBJ2-1; D gene ambiguous. Germline values: CDR1 MNHEY, CDR2 SVGAGI. The ends were cut back, 5 bases at V and 0 bases at J, with 11 bases in the middle. The CDR3 length is 15 residues. CDR3 protein: CASSPSASSYNEQFF. In DNA, the CDR3 is TGTGCCAGCAGTCCCTCGGCCAGCTCCTACAATGAGCAGTTCTTC.

The rearrangement uses TRBV9 and TRBJ2-1; tentatively, D is TRBD2 (6 bases). The CDR3 runs to 15 residues. Deletions cut 4 bases from V and 6 bases from J, with 17 bases between. Germline lookup yields CDR1 SGDLS and CDR2 YYNGEE. CDR3 residues: CASSPRGAPLNEQFF. In DNA, the CDR3 is TGTGCCAGCAGCCCCCGCGGGGCCCCCCTCAATGAGCAGTTCTTC.

In its sample, this clonotype was seen a few times. The chain couples TRBV7-9 to TRBJ1-3; D is perhaps TRBD1 (6 bases). V lost 7 bases to trimming and J lost 2 bases, with 15 bases between them. This CDR3 is 15 amino acids long. Per the germline V gene, CDR1 is SEHNR and CDR2 is FQNEAQ (reference sequence). CDR3 DNA sequence: TGTGCCAGCACCCAATGGACAGACCCTGGAAACACCATATATTTT. It codes for CASTQWTDPGNTIYF.

This rearrangement joins TRBV7-3 to TRBJ2-1; possibly TRBD1 for D (5 bases). The germline CDR1 and CDR2 sequences are SGHTA and FQGTGA. Deletions cut 5 bases from V and 5 bases from J, with 7 bases between. The CDR3 has 12 amino acids. The CDR3 loop is CASSMTDNEQFF. The CDR3 DNA reads TGTGCCAGCAGCATGACAGACAATGAGCAGTTCTTC.

The gene calls are TRBV18 and TRBJ2-3; D is tentatively TRBD1 or TRBD2 (5 bases each). Between the trimmed V and J ends, which lost 6 bases and 1 base, there was a span of 8 bases. CDR3 length: 13 amino acids. The germline V gene has CDR1 KGHSH and CDR2 LQKENI. CDR3 DNA sequence: TGTGCCAGCTCGCAGGGAGGCACAGATACGCAGTATTTT. It specifies CASSQGGTDTQYF.

The genes are TRBV27 and TRBJ2-1; a weak D match, TRBD1 (6 bases). Germline values: CDR1 MNHEY, CDR2 SMNVEV (reference sequence). The CDR3 is made up of 15 amino acids. V was trimmed by 4 bases and J by 0 bases, leaving 10 bases between them. CDR3 amino acids: CASSSQGPSYNEQFF. The CDR3 DNA sequence: TGTGCCAGCAGTTCACAGGGTCCCTCCTACAATGAGCAGTTCTTC.

V gene TRBV12-5 combines with J gene TRBJ2-2; 7 bases agree with TRBD2. The CDR3 runs 15 residues. Germline V gene lookup returns CDR1 LGHNT and CDR2 FRNRAP. Trimming at V came to 2 bases and at J to 6 bases, leaving 6 bases not matched to a gene. The CDR3 reads CASGLRKGRAGELFF. The DNA of the CDR3 is TGTGCTAGTGGTTTGAGAAAGGGGAGGGCCGGGGAGCTGTTTTTT.

V usage is TRBV7-3 and J usage is TRBJ1-6; the D gene is possibly TRBD1 (5 bases). V gave up 3 bases and J gave up 7 bases, with 10 bases separating them. The CDR3 is 14 residues long. Per the germline V gene, CDR1 is SGHTA and CDR2 is FQGTGA. This CDR3 reads CASSFGGSNSPLHF. Written as DNA, the CDR3 is TGTGCCAGCAGCTTTGGGGGTTCGAATTCACCCCTCCACTTT.

The chain uses TRBV24-1 and TRBJ2-7; 7 nucleotides line up with TRBD1. The CDR3 covers 18 residues. Germline-derived CDR1 and CDR2 are KGHDR and SFDVKD. V was clipped by 0 bases and J by 5 bases; unmatched bases: 15. CDR3 sequence (DNA): TGTGCCACCAGTGATTTGACGCACCCAGGGACAGAGAGAGACGAGCAGTACTTC. It specifies CATSDLTHPGTERDEQYF.

This sequence joins TRBV4-2 and TRBJ1-4; no firm D call. Germline values: CDR1 LGHNA, CDR2 YNFKEQ. V dropped 3 bases and J dropped 4 bases, with 15 bases sitting between them. This CDR3 has 16 amino acids. As DNA, the CDR3 is TGTGCCAGCAGCCAGCAGTCGGCAGGAAATAATGAAAAACTGTTTTTT. It specifies CASSQQSAGNNEKLFF.